The 8 T cell receptor beta chains below were found in one sample sequenced in a study of CD8 T cells in Susac syndrome (dated by TCRdb to about 2019). Libraries were constructed by the immunoSEQ multiplex PCR assay. RNA was extracted with the RNeasy kit and roughly 0.5 to 1 ug was reverse transcribed using random hexamers. Using fastp at Q25 and MiXCR, TCRdb reprocessed the public reads and kept productive beta chains. Each entry is one CDR3 protein sequence, shown with its most common DNA and genes. In this sample the table shows fewer than 150,000 distinct CDR3 sequences, 90% to 95% of which occur a single time. The ten largest clones add up to approximately 0.24% of the sample. The sequenced material came from CD8+ T cells from PBMCs. The receptor source for this set is a human donor with multiple sclerosis.

J is TRBJ1-3 and V is TRBV18, with 7 bases lining up with TRBD1. Per the germline V gene, CDR1 is KGHSH and CDR2 is LQKENI. J lost 2 bases, V lost 3 bases, and 4 bases had no gene match. The CDR3 is made up of 15 amino acids. In DNA, the CDR3 is TGTGCCAGCTCACCGACAGGGAGTACTGGAAACACCATATATTTT. Protein: CASSPTGSTGNTIYF.

The chain uses TRBV6-2 or TRBV6-3 and TRBJ2-7, with D possibly being TRBD1 (6 bases). V was shortened by 0 bases and J by 4 bases, with 13 bases between the two germline ends. CDR3 length: 15 amino acids. Germline V gene sequence: CDR1 MNHEY, CDR2 SVGEGT. The CDR3 DNA reads as TGTGCCAGCAGTTACTCGAGACAGGCGGATTACGAGCAGTACTTC. This translates into CASSYSRQADYEQYF.

The J gene is TRBJ1-5, the V gene TRBV12-3 or TRBV12-4; D perhaps matches TRBD1 (5 bases). The CDR3 consists of 15 residues. Trimming removed 3 bases at V and 4 bases at J, with 13 bases between. The CDR3 here is CASSFGGWGNQPQHF. For the CDR3, the DNA is TGTGCCAGCAGTTTCGGGGGGTGGGGAAATCAGCCCCAGCATTTT.

CDR3 bases: TGCGCCAGCAGCAGCCCAGCGGGAGAGGTCAATGAGCAGTTCTTC. This gives the protein CASSSPAGEVNEQFF. The genes are TRBV5-1 and TRBJ2-1; 8 bases map to TRBD2. Losses at the gene ends were 4 bases for V and 6 bases for J; bases not matched to a gene: 9. Germline V gene data show CDR1 as SGHRS and CDR2 as YFSETQ. This CDR3 region has 15 residues.

The chain is built from TRBV5-4 and TRBJ2-5, with 7 bases aligning to TRBD1. From germline, CDR1 is SGHNT and CDR2 YYREEE (reference sequence). The ends lost 4 bases at V and 5 bases at J; junction bases unmatched: 11. CDR3 length equals 15 residues. As DNA, the CDR3 is TGTGCCAGCAGCACAGGGACAGCCACGGGGGAGACCCAGTACTTC. Protein sequence: CASSTGTATGETQYF.

This sequence joins TRBV10-3 and TRBJ2-1; 7 nucleotides align to TRBD1. V dropped 6 bases and J dropped 2; count of bases not matched to a gene: 7. The CDR3 contains 15 residues. Germline V gene sequence: CDR1 ENHRY, CDR2 SYGVKD. The CDR3 coding sequence is TGTGCCATCAGGACCCGACAGGGTGCCTACAATGAGCAGTTCTTC. Translated: CAIRTRQGAYNEQFF.

This chain joins TRBV6-5 and TRBJ1-2; 7 bases fit TRBD1. Germline CDR1 is MNHEY and CDR2 is SVGAGI. V shed 3 bases, J shed 7 bases, and the junction held 5 bases outside the gene matches. The CDR3 is 13 amino acids. The CDR3 reads CASSYRDSGGYTF. CDR3 nucleotide sequence: TGTGCCAGCAGTTATAGGGACAGCGGTGGCTACACCTTC.

This clonotype was observed a single time. J is TRBJ2-3 and V is TRBV25-1, with TRBD2 matching 8 bases. V trimming: 7 bases; J trimming: 4 bases; junction bases outside the gene matches: 7. The CDR3 covers 14 residues. Germline lookup yields CDR1 MGHDK and CDR2 SYGVNS. CDR3 protein: CASIPAGVADTQYF. The DNA of the CDR3 is TGTGCCAGCATTCCAGCGGGAGTTGCAGATACGCAGTATTTT.